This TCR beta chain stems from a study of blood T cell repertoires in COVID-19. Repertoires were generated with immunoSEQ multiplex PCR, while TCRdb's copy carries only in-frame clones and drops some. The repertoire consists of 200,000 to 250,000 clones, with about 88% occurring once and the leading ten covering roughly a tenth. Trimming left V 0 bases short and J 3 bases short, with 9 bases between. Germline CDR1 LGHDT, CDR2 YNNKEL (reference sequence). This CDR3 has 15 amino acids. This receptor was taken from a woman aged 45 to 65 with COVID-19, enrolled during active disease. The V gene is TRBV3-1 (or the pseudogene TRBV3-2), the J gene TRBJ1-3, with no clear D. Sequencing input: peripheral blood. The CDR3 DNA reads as TGTGCCAGCAGCCAAGATTCACGGGTTGGAAACACCATATATTTT. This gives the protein CASSQDSRVGNTIYF.